Sequencing of this T cell receptor (beta chain) was carried out in a study of cytomegalovirus exposure and HLA in healthy donors. PCR primers comprised 60 Vbeta and 13 Jbeta primers. TCRdb's table, derived via immunoSEQ multiplex PCR, lists solely in-frame clones and lacks some. Found here are 100,000 to 150,000 clones; the top ten clones hold 1.5% to 1.8%. Whole-study findings and limits: Researchers counted some 150 TCR beta chains as cytomegalovirus-associated. Accounts indicate the classifier identified cytomegalovirus status with strong specificity and sensitivity. Immune exposure information available was restricted to CMV serostatus.

Turning to this clone: Antigen: not known.

With 1 base removed from V and 14 bases from J, the gap between germline ends came to 12 bases. Germline V CDR1 and CDR2: SGHVS, FQNEAQ. The CDR3 covers 12 residues. The clonotype was recovered from a woman in her 40s in good health and CMV-seronegative. The specimen was PBMCs. V gene TRBV7-8 combines with J gene TRBJ2-1; D gene ambiguous. The CDR3 DNA is TGTGCCAGCAGCTTAGTTAGTACCCAAAAGTTCTTC. Amino acid sequence: CASSLVSTQKFF.